This T cell receptor (beta chain) was captured in a study of identical twins. With 1 base clipped from V and 5 bases from J, the junction kept 10 bases outside the gene matches. The CDR3 has 16 residues. Germline lookup yields CDR1 LGHNA and CDR2 YSLEER. This clonotype was observed a few times. TCRdb redid the calling of the 5' RACE reads with MiXCR, one entry per CDR3 protein. The profile shows about 460,000 distinct CDR3 sequences, 13% to 15% of them singletons. The same data also went into a second study, on yellow fever vaccine responses in identical twins.

Material: CD4+ T cells sorted from blood. This TCR derives from a woman aged 18-29 years in good health. The chain combines TRBV4-3 with TRBJ2-5; TRBD2 matches 7 bases. The CDR3 region is CASSQGSSGRQETQYF. As DNA, the CDR3 is TGCGCCAGCAGCCAAGGGTCCTCCGGGAGGCAGGAGACCCAGTACTTC.